This record concerns one T cell receptor beta chain sequence. Produced via immunoSEQ multiplex PCR; TCRdb's table is partial and in-frame only. This sample yields about 59,000 clones, of which roughly 94% are seen a single time; about 2.5% belongs to the top ten. These data belong to a study of T cell changes during pregnancy in multiple sclerosis. CDR1 SEHNR and CDR2 FQNEAQ come from the germline V gene (reference sequence). Losses at the gene ends were 0 bases for V and 6 bases for J; bases not matched to a gene: 6. This CDR3 has 15 residues. The chain recombines TRBV7-9 with TRBJ2-7; 9 bases map to TRBD1. The source is a female donor with multiple sclerosis, enrolled in a pregnancy study. The sample here was CD8+ T cells from peripheral blood mononuclear cells, taken after pregnancy. The CDR3 region is CASSLAVGQGVEQYF. The CDR3 DNA sequence: TGTGCCAGCAGCTTAGCTGTGGGACAGGGCGTCGAGCAGTACTTC.